This entry concerns a single TCR beta chain. This clonotype was seen ten or more times. What antigen it recognizes has not been identified. Per-base qualities were not stored, and no clone one base away is much larger. CDR1 and CDR2 are drawn from the germline V gene (reference sequence): GTSNPN, SVGIG. The CDR3 has 11 amino acids, counting the end cysteine and phenylalanine. The sequence is cut down to CDR3 DNA, 33 bases in frame from base 1. V drops 0 bases and J drops 7 bases, leaving 7 bases in between. Library method: multiplex PCR. Instrument used: Illumina HiSeq 4000. iRepertoire HTBI primers and Arm-PCR amplification of CDR3 regions were used to construct TCR beta libraries. PCR products were gel purified before sequencing. In the source study's methods: Gene usage analysis of CDR3 amino acid clonotypes relied on the 62 TRBV and 14 TRBJ segments identified across samples. COPE and FqMerger were used to merge the filtered high-quality paired reads into contigs. BLAST was used to align contigs to the IMGT TRBV, TRBD and TRBJ reference genes, and CDR3 was defined following IMGT. Any clonotype with a frequency above 0.1% was classified as a highly expanded clone. Shannon entropy served as the measure of repertoire diversity, while the Gini coefficient captured V-J evenness. A clonotype found in more than one individual was treated as public. TCRdb redid the processing of the public reads, applying fastp at Q25 and MiXCR, and retained in-frame beta chains. Every distinct CDR3 protein forms one entry, paired with its most common genes and DNA. The V and J calls follow TCRdb's processing rather than the paper's. The sample records about 320,000 distinct CDR3 sequences, about 20% of which are singletons. The ten top clones hold 35% to 45% of the sample.

The time point label, as the study defines it: newly diagnosed GD, antithyroid drugs for less than 3 months. RNA was extracted from PBMCs in TRIzol for both TCR sequencing and RNA sequencing. The diagnosis of Graves' disease was made according to American Thyroid Association guidelines. The patients came from an endocrinology department in Xi'an, China. Each patient gave around 9.2 milliliters of peripheral blood, collected in an EDTA anticoagulant tube. Ficoll Paque Plus density gradient separation was used to isolate PBMCs, and no further T cell sorting was done. An Agilent 2100 Bioanalyzer and agarose gel were used to assess RNA quality, and a NanoDrop 2000 was used to measure RNA concentration. This specimen comes from a study of regulatory T cells in long-lasting Graves disease (dated by TCRdb to the early 2020s). About the study as a whole: Patients with newly diagnosed Graves' disease had been on antithyroid drugs for under 3 months. This study used TCR sequencing and RNA sequencing of peripheral blood to compare persistent Graves' disease patients against newly diagnosed Graves' disease patients. The study took place in China and was registered as a clinical trial. A total of 33 samples were covered by TCR sequencing, comprising around 13 persistent and around 20 newly diagnosed Graves' disease patients.

The study at large found these results: Persistent disease showed preferential use of TRBV28, TRBJ1-2 and TRBJ2-5, whereas newly diagnosed disease favored TRBV20-1 and TRBJ2-1. Compared with newly diagnosed patients, patients with persistent Graves' disease had lower TCR Shannon entropy and fewer highly expanded clones, which suggests clonal expansion. The authors acknowledged the small sample size as a limitation that may reduce accuracy. More public clonotypes were shared among persistent patients (approximately 3,000) than among newly diagnosed patients (under 1,000). Sequencing and analysis were limited to the TCR beta chain. The study examined only peripheral blood because the primary lesion, thyroid tissue, could not be accessed.

The TCR originated in a female donor with Graves disease. This receptor chain uses TRBV30 and TRBJ2-7, with the D gene uncertain. This material consisted of peripheral blood mononuclear cells (PBMCs), taken at new diagnosis, from a patient treated with antithyroid drugs. The CDR3 here reads CAWSVLGEQYF. The nucleotide sequence reads as follows: TGTGCCTGGAGTGTATTAGGAGAGCAGTACTTC.